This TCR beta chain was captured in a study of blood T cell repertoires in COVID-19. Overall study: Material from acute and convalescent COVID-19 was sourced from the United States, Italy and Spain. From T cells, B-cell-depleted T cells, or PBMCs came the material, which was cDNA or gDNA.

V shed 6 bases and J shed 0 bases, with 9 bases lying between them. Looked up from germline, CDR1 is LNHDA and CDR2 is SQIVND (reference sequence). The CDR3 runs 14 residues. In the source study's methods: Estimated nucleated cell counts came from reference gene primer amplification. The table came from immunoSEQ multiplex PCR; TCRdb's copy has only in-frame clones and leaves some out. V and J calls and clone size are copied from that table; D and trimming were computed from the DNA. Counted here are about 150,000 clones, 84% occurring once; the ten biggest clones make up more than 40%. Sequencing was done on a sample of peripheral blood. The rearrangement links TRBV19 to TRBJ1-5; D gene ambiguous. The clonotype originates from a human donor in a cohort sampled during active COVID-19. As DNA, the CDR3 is TGTGCCAGTAGCCACGGGGTTAGCAATCAGCCCCAGCATTTT. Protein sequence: CASSHGVSNQPQHF.